One sample yielded the 29 T cell receptor beta chains listed below, sequenced in a study of T-cell memory formation after mild COVID-19. One entry per CDR3 protein, called by TCRdb with MiXCR from the 5' RACE reads. This table holds 400,000 or so distinct CDR3 sequences, around 18% found once. The sample comprised PBMCs or a T cell subset sorted from them (not recorded which). Receptor source: an adult woman who had mild COVID-19 (a few samples of this study predate the infection). Cell type and time point are not known.

This clonotype showed up just once. V and J are TRBV11-2 and TRBJ1-2; 7 positions agree with TRBD1. This CDR3 spans 14 amino acids. V was clipped by 5 bases and J by 4 bases; unmatched bases: 7. Per germline, CDR1 SGHAT and CDR2 FQNNGV. CDR3: CASSVTQGVYGYTF. The CDR3, as DNA: TGTGCCAGCAGCGTAACTCAGGGGGTCTATGGCTACACCTTC. The full variable domain, with the rest looked up from reference TRBV11-2 and TRBJ1-2, is EAGVAQSPRYKIIEKRQSVAFWCNPISGHATLYWYQQILGQGPKLLIQFQNNGVVDDSQLPKDRFSAERLKGVDSTLKIQPAKLEDSAVYLCASSVTQGVYGYTFGSGTRLTVV.

The chain joins TRBV28 to TRBJ2-7; no firm D call. Germline V gives CDR1 MDHEN, CDR2 SYDVKM. Trimming took off 7 bases at V and 0 bases at J, with 7 bases between the two ends. The CDR3 is 12 residues long. The CDR3: CASTRSSYEQYF. CDR3 bases: TGTGCCAGCACTAGGAGCTCCTACGAGCAGTACTTC.

This clonotype turned up a few times. The chain joins TRBV5-6 to TRBJ2-5, with 9 positions matching TRBD1. The CDR3 consists of 15 residues. CDR1 is SGHDT, CDR2 YYEEEE, per germline. The V gene end was trimmed by 0 bases and the J gene end by 5 bases; junction bases not matched to a gene: 5. CDR3 coding DNA: TGTGCCAGCAGCTTGGTACAGGGGGCTGGGGAGACCCAGTACTTC. As protein: CASSLVQGAGETQYF.

The chain uses TRBV2 and TRBJ2-3; D perhaps matches TRBD2 (6 bases). CDR1 SNHLY and CDR2 FYNNEI come from the germline V gene. The CDR3 extends over 14 amino acids. The ends were cut back, 5 bases at V and 3 bases at J, with 12 bases in the middle. CDR3 in amino acids: CASSPAGYTDTQYF. CDR3 nucleotides: TGTGCCAGCAGTCCAGCGGGTTATACAGATACGCAGTATTTT.

This clonotype was picked up a small number of times. The chain joins TRBV20-1 to TRBJ2-7, with D perhaps TRBD1 (5 bases). Germline V gene lookup returns CDR1 DFQATT and CDR2 SNEGSKA (reference sequence). Between the trimmed V and J ends, which lost 0 bases and 4 bases, there was a span of 16 bases. This CDR3 contains 15 residues. The CDR3 protein is CSARDLYAGLYEQYF. The CDR3 DNA sequence: TGCAGTGCTAGAGATCTCTATGCAGGGTTGTACGAGCAGTACTTC.

The CDR3: CATSDPMTSGSGTDTQYF. CDR3 bases: TGTGCCACCAGTGATCCGATGACTAGCGGGAGTGGCACAGATACGCAGTATTTT. V is TRBV24-1 and J is TRBJ2-3; 12 bases fit TRBD2. The germline gives CDR1 KGHDR, CDR2 SFDVKD. The CDR3 contains 18 residues. J lost 1 base, V lost 3 bases, and 7 bases had no gene match.

Many counts were recorded for this clonotype. The chain combines TRBV28 with TRBJ2-7, with TRBD1 matching 10 bases. This CDR3 is 13 amino acids long. V was clipped by 8 bases and J by 8 bases; unmatched bases: 9. CDR1 and CDR2 (germline): MDHEN, SYDVKM. The CDR3 here is CASGQGGDWKQYF. DNA for the CDR3: TGTGCCAGCGGACAGGGGGGCGACTGGAAGCAGTACTTC. The entire variable domain, with the rest obtained from reference TRBV28 and TRBJ2-7, is as follows: DVKVTQSSRYLVKRTGEKVFLECVQDMDHENMFWYRQDPGLGLRLIYFSYDVKMKEKGDIPEGYSVSREKKERFSLILESASTNQTSMYLCASGQGGDWKQYFGPGTRLTVT.

The rearrangement joins TRBV7-8 to TRBJ2-5; D is unresolved. The CDR3 totals 13 residues. V dropped 6 bases and J dropped 4 bases, with 12 bases sitting between them. CDR1 SGHVS and CDR2 FQNEAQ come from the germline V gene. For the CDR3, the DNA is TGTGCCAGCAGGTCTGAATTTGGAGAGACCCAGTACTTC. Encoded protein: CASRSEFGETQYF.

The CDR3 DNA reads TGTGCCACCAGTGATTTGGATTGGGGGAGCTCCTACAATGAGCAGTTCTTC. It specifies CATSDLDWGSSYNEQFF. This chain links TRBV24-1 with TRBJ2-1; D possibly uses TRBD1 or TRBD2 (5 bases each). The CDR3 loop spans 17 amino acids. Germline V lookup: CDR1 KGHDR, CDR2 SFDVKD. V lost 0 bases and J lost 0, with 11 bases in between.

V is TRBV13 and J is TRBJ2-7; tentatively, D is TRBD1 or TRBD2 (6 bases each). The CDR3 contains 13 residues. V shed 5 bases and J shed 7 bases, with 15 bases lying between them. Germline CDR1 and CDR2: PRHDT and FYEKMQ (reference sequence). DNA of the CDR3: TGTGCCAGCAGCCCCGGAAGGGGGGTTGAGCAGTACTTC. The encoded protein is CASSPGRGVEQYF. Filled out from reference TRBV13 and TRBJ2-7, the complete variable domain reads AAGVIQSPRHLIKEKRETATLKCYPIPRHDTVYWYQQGPGQDPQFLISFYEKMQSDKGSIPDRFSAQQFSDYHSELNMSSLELGDSALYFCASSPGRGVEQYFGPGTRLTVT.

This clonotype was detected only a few times. The gene calls are TRBV5-1 and TRBJ2-1; D unresolved. From germline, CDR1 is SGHRS and CDR2 YFSETQ. The CDR3 spans 16 residues. With 4 bases removed from V and 1 base from J, the gap between germline ends came to 15 bases. As DNA, the CDR3 is TGCGCCAGCAGCCCGCCTGTGATGGGATCCTACAATGAGCAGTTCTTC. Residues: CASSPPVMGSYNEQFF.

This chain links TRBV4-2 with TRBJ2-7; 8 bases agree with TRBD2. Germline V gene lookup returns CDR1 LGHNA and CDR2 YNFKEQ. The CDR3 length is 16 residues. Germline trimming cut 0 bases from V and 2 bases from J; bases unmatched to any gene: 6. The CDR3 DNA follows: TGTGCCAGCAGCCAAGATGGGGGGGGACTAGCCTACGAGCAGTACTTC. This sequence encodes CASSQDGGGLAYEQYF.

This chain connects TRBV7-9 to TRBJ1-1, with 8 bases identical to TRBD1. Unmatched junction bases numbered 8, after V lost 5 bases and J lost 3 bases. There are 15 residues in the CDR3. Per the germline V gene, CDR1 is SEHNR and CDR2 is FQNEAQ (reference sequence). CDR3 amino acids: CASSLSGGADTEAFF. In DNA form, the CDR3 reads TGTGCCAGCAGCCTATCAGGGGGCGCGGACACTGAAGCTTTCTTT.

The chain is built from TRBV18 and TRBJ2-2; D gene uncertain. V gave up 2 bases and J gave up 0 bases, with 16 bases separating them. The CDR3 contains 18 residues. From germline, CDR1 is KGHSH and CDR2 LQKENI. In nucleotides, the CDR3 is TGTGCCAGCTCACCAGGCATCTCACAGTACGCGAACACCGGGGAGCTGTTTTTT. This encodes CASSPGISQYANTGELFF.

This clonotype was picked up a small number of times. V is TRBV5-4 and J is TRBJ1-2; 7 bases agree with TRBD1. CDR3 size: 15 residues. V shed 1 base, J shed 3 bases, and the junction held 6 bases outside the gene matches. Germline values: CDR1 SGHNT, CDR2 YYREEE (reference sequence). The CDR3 here is CASSLRGQGDYGYTF. In nucleotides, the CDR3 is TGTGCCAGCAGCTTGAGGGGGCAGGGCGACTATGGCTACACCTTC.

The chain employs TRBV24-1 and TRBJ2-7, with D possibly being TRBD1 (5 bases). V lost 3 bases and J 9 bases, leaving 11 bases between the germline ends. Germline-derived CDR1 and CDR2 are KGHDR and SFDVKD. This CDR3 is 12 amino acids long. This CDR3 is CATSDVSGWQYF. The CDR3 DNA sequence: TGTGCCACCAGTGATGTCTCAGGGTGGCAGTACTTC.

V usage is TRBV12-3 or TRBV12-4 and J usage is TRBJ2-3; tentative D call: TRBD1 (6 bases). V lost 5 bases to trimming and J lost 6 bases, with 12 bases between them. The CDR3 spans 13 residues. CDR3 nucleotides: TGTGCCAGCAGTACGTCTAGGGGGGATACGCAGTATTTT. The encoded protein is CASSTSRGDTQYF.

The rearrangement uses TRBV6-5 and TRBJ2-7, with 10 bases lining up with TRBD2. Germline CDR1 and CDR2: MNHEY and SVGAGI. J lost 4 bases, V lost 5 bases, and 8 bases had no gene match. The CDR3 length is 15 residues. CDR3 amino acids: CASSTKREGPYEQYF. CDR3 sequence (DNA): TGTGCCAGCAGTACTAAGCGGGAGGGCCCGTACGAGCAGTACTTC.

This clonotype was counted a few times. The chain couples TRBV7-2 to TRBJ2-1; 8 nucleotides match TRBD2. The CDR3 totals 15 residues. J gave up 5 bases and V 4 bases, and 7 bases lay outside the gene matches. Germline CDR1 SGHTA, CDR2 FQGNSA. DNA for the CDR3: TGTGCCAGCAGCTCCGGGACTAGTCCCCACAATGAGCAGTTCTTC. It encodes CASSSGTSPHNEQFF.

This clonotype has just one count. The chain uses TRBV28 and TRBJ2-7, with unresolved D. CDR1 is MDHEN and CDR2 is SYDVKM in the germline V gene. V shed 1 base and J shed 0 bases, with 19 bases lying between them. The CDR3 spans 18 residues. CDR3 in amino acids: CASSLSLGRRRPSYEQYF. CDR3 DNA: TGTGCCAGCAGTTTATCCCTAGGACGCAGGCGACCCTCCTACGAGCAGTACTTC.

The CDR3 bases are TGTGCCAGCAGCTACTCCCTACTAGGGGTGAACACTGAAGCTTTCTTT. Its translation: CASSYSLLGVNTEAFF. The chain couples TRBV7-3 to TRBJ1-1, with a weak D call TRBD1 (5 bases). The CDR3 contains 16 residues. Germline V CDR1 and CDR2: SGHTA, FQGTGA. With 4 bases removed from V and 0 bases from J, the gap between germline ends came to 15 bases.

The genes are TRBV4-1 and TRBJ1-1, with D maybe TRBD1 (5 bases). The CDR3 runs to 15 residues. The germline CDR1 and CDR2 sequences are MGHRA and YSYEKL. V shed 4 bases and J shed 1 base, with 13 bases lying between them. In DNA form, the CDR3 reads TGCGCCAGCAGCCTACCGGGGGACGAGAACACTGAAGCTTTCTTT. This gives the protein CASSLPGDENTEAFF.

The rearrangement joins TRBV20-1 to TRBJ2-3; 14 nucleotides line up with TRBD2. The CDR3 contains 20 residues. The germline CDR1 and CDR2 sequences are DFQATT and SNEGSKA (reference sequence). V shed 2 bases, J shed 6 bases, and the junction held 19 bases outside the gene matches. CDR3: CSARHLDTRTSGGPRDTQYF. CDR3 sequence (DNA): TGCAGTGCTAGACACCTAGACACCCGGACTAGCGGGGGGCCTAGGGATACGCAGTATTTT.

This chain uses TRBV24-1 with TRBJ2-5; D is undetermined. Trimming cost V 4 bases and J 7 bases, with 15 bases left between them. CDR3 length: 14 amino acids. The germline CDR1 and CDR2 sequences are KGHDR and SFDVKD. As DNA, the CDR3 is TGTGCCACCAGTGACCTGGACGGTGATTCGACCCAGTACTTC. Protein sequence: CATSDLDGDSTQYF.

This chain uses TRBV12-3 or TRBV12-4 with TRBJ2-1, with a possible D match to TRBD1 (5 bases). This CDR3 has 15 amino acids. Trimming removed 3 bases at V and 4 bases at J, with 13 bases between. Here the CDR3 reads CASSFQGGLYNEQFF. Written as DNA, the CDR3 is TGTGCCAGCAGTTTTCAGGGCGGCCTATACAATGAGCAGTTCTTC.

This clonotype has a handful of counts. The V gene is TRBV29-1, the J gene TRBJ1-5; TRBD1 agrees at 7 bases. V trimming: 6 bases; J trimming: 2 bases; junction bases outside the gene matches: 16. The germline gives CDR1 SQVTM, CDR2 ANQGSEA. This CDR3 contains 17 residues. CDR3 protein: CSVDSVAHGQGNQPQHF. CDR3 sequence (DNA): TGCAGCGTGGACTCGGTGGCGCACGGACAGGGCAATCAGCCCCAGCATTTT. Full variable domain (remainder filled in from reference TRBV29-1 and TRBJ1-5): SAVISQKPSRDICQRGTSLTIQCQVDSQVTMMFWYRQQPGQSLTLIATANQGSEATYESGFVIDKFPISRPNLTFSTLTVSNMSPEDSSIYLCSVDSVAHGQGNQPQHFGDGTRLSIL.

This clonotype was observed a handful of times. The chain recombines TRBV7-9 with TRBJ2-7; a possible D gene is TRBD2 (6 bases). The CDR3 has 15 residues. The germline V and J ends were trimmed by 4 bases and 3 bases, with 16 bases remaining between them. Looked up from germline, CDR1 is SEHNR and CDR2 is FQNEAQ (reference sequence). The CDR3 DNA reads as TGTGCCAGCAGCTCCCAACCCGGGAGCCTCTACGAGCAGTACTTC. This gives the protein CASSSQPGSLYEQYF.

This rearrangement joins TRBV7-2 to TRBJ1-2; D ambiguous. The CDR3 runs 15 residues. Trimming removed 5 bases at V and 5 bases at J, with 18 bases between. The V gene's germline CDR1 is SGHTA and CDR2 FQGNSA. This CDR3 reads CASSLGRNSDYGYTF. Written as DNA, the CDR3 is TGTGCCAGCAGCCTGGGCCGGAACAGCGATTATGGCTACACCTTC.

Ten or more counts support this clonotype. A read error may account for a junction end that differs from germline. V usage is TRBV20-1 and J usage is TRBJ2-1; 9 bases are a match to TRBD2. This CDR3 comprises 12 residues. CDR1 and CDR2 from the germline V gene are DFQATT and SNEGSKA (reference sequence). CDR3 protein: CLAGWIGNEQFF. The DNA for the CDR3 is TGTCTAGCGGGATGGATAGGCAATGAGCAGTTCTTC.